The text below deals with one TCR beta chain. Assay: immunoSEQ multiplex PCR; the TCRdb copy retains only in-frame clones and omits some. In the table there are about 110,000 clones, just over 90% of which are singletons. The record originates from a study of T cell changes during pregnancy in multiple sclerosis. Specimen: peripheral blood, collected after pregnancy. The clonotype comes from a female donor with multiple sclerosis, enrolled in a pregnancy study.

As DNA, the CDR3 is TGCGCCAGCAGGGAGGGGCCGGGGGCAGATACGCAGTATTTT. Its protein is CASREGPGADTQYF. The chain employs TRBV5-1 and TRBJ2-3; TRBD2 might be the D (6 bases). Germline assignment: CDR1 SGHRS and CDR2 YFSETQ. V was pared by 5 bases and J by 4 bases, with 14 bases between. This CDR3 is 14 amino acids long.